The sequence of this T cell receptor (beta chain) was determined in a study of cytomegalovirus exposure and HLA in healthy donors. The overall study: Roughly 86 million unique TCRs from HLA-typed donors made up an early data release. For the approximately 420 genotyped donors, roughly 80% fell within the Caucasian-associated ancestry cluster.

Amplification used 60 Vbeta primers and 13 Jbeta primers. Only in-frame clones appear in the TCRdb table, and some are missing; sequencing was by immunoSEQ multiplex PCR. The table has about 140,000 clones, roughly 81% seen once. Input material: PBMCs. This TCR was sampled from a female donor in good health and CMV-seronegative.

The CDR3, as DNA: TGTGCCAGCAGTTTAGGTTATGAGTATAATTCACCCCTCCACTTT. It encodes CASSLGYEYNSPLHF. V usage is TRBV27 and J usage is TRBJ1-6; D is undetermined. CDR1 and CDR2 from the germline V gene are MNHEY and SMNVEV (reference sequence). Between the trimmed V and J ends, which lost 2 bases and 4 bases, there was a span of 9 bases. CDR3 length: 15 residues.